This is a list of T cell receptor beta chains from one sample in a study of T cell repertoires in cytomegalovirus infection. In TCRdb, the reads were re-called with MiXCR into one record per CDR3 protein. The repertoire consists of some 180,000 distinct CDR3 sequences, with about 21% occurring once and the leading ten covering less than 3.5%. The sample was PBMCs. The source is a human donor in good health (CMV status not recorded). Some clones in this sample may be carry-over from other donors' samples. Both conserved end residues are part of each CDR3. A D gene is named only where the DNA matches it firmly. Clone size is shown for a subset of rows, as once, few, many or a class of expanded clone.

few	TRBV9	TRBJ2-5	.	TGTGCCAGCAGCTTCCGGGCCTTTTCGGGTGACCAGTACTTC	CASSFRAFSGDQYF
few	TRBV29-1	TRBJ2-7	TRBD2	TGCAGCGCCGGGACTAGCGGTTTGCGGGAGCAGTACTTC	CSAGTSGLREQYF
.	TRBV7-8	TRBJ2-1	TRBD2	TGTGCCAGCAGCTTAGAACTAGCGGGAAGATATGAGCAGTTCTTC	CASSLELAGRYEQFF
many	TRBV7-6	TRBJ2-2	TRBD2	TGTGCCAGCAGCTTAAGGTCTAGCGGGAACACCGGGGAGCTGTTTTTT	CASSLRSSGNTGELFF
.	TRBV6-5	TRBJ1-6	.	TGTGCCAGCAGTTACTCGACAGCGTTTTCACCCCTCCACTTT	CASSYSTAFSPLHF
.	TRBV5-1	TRBJ2-7	.	TGCGCCAGCAGCCCTGGACGGAGGGCCGACGAGCAGTACTTC	CASSPGRRADEQYF
many	TRBV7-8	TRBJ2-7	TRBD2	TGTGCCAGCAGCTTAGAGCCGGGACTAGCGGGGGGCCACCGATCCTACGAGCAGTACTTC	CASSLEPGLAGGHRSYEQYF
.	TRBV12-3/TRBV12-4	TRBJ1-6	TRBD1	TGTGCCAGCAGAGCACGAGGGACAGCAGGTTCACCCCTCCACTTT	CASRARGTAGSPLHF
few	TRBV4-3	TRBJ2-1	.	TGCGCCAGCAGCCAAGACCGTCCGGCCTACAATGAGCAGTTCTTC	CASSQDRPAYNEQFF
many	TRBV7-2	TRBJ2-7	.	TGTGCCAGCAGCCCGTCGAGCCTAAGCTCCTACGAGCAGTACTTC	CASSPSSLSSYEQYF
.	TRBV6-2/TRBV6-3	TRBJ1-6	.	TGTGCCAGCAGTTACCGTGCGGGGGCGGCTCGGAATTCACCCCTCCACTTT	CASSYRAGAARNSPLHF
.	TRBV2	TRBJ2-1	TRBD2	TGTGCCAGCAGTGAACAGCGGGGGAACTACAATGAGCAGTTCTTC	CASSEQRGNYNEQFF
.	TRBV20-1	TRBJ2-3	TRBD1	TGCAGTGCTAGCAGGGGGGATACGCAGTATTTT	CSASRGDTQYF
few	TRBV14	TRBJ2-5	.	TGTGCCAGCAGCCAAACCCCCCTCGGGAGAGGGACCCAGTACTTC	CASSQTPLGRGTQYF
.	TRBV7-8	TRBJ2-5	TRBD1	TGTGCCAACAGCCCAGACAGGGGTGGGACCCAGTACTTC	CANSPDRGGTQYF
.	TRBV11-1	TRBJ2-1	.	TGTGCCAGCAGCATAAACCGTGGAGGGTACAATGAGCAGTTCTTC	CASSINRGGYNEQFF
few	TRBV27	TRBJ2-7	.	TGTGCCAGCAGTTTATCCTCCTACTACGAGCAGTACTTC	CASSLSSYYEQYF
.	TRBV27	TRBJ2-7	.	TGTGCCAGCAGTCGGGCACGGGGCTCCTACGAGCAGTACTTC	CASSRARGSYEQYF
few	TRBV27	TRBJ2-7	TRBD1	TGTGCCAGCAGTCACGGGGACAGGGGGAACGAGCAGTACTTC	CASSHGDRGNEQYF
once	TRBV28	TRBJ1-2	.	TGTGCCAGCAGTCCCGTCCAGGGAGGTTGGTATGCCGGTGGCTACACCTTC	CASSPVQGGWYAGGYTF
many	TRBV7-2	TRBJ2-5	TRBD2	TGTGCCAGCAGCTTAGGGGGACTAGCGGGAGGCGAGACCCAGTACTTC	CASSLGGLAGGETQYF
.	TRBV12-5	TRBJ2-7	TRBD2	TGTGCTAGTGGTTCCCCCCTAGCGGGAGGCGAGCAGTACTTC	CASGSPLAGGEQYF
few	TRBV20-1	TRBJ1-1	.	TGCAGTGCTAGAAAAGCGACGGTCGGCGCTGAAGCTTTCTTT	CSARKATVGAEAFF
.	TRBV11-3	TRBJ2-5	.	TGTGCCAGCAGCTTAACCGTCAGCCAAGAGACCCAGTACTTC	CASSLTVSQETQYF
.	TRBV4-3	TRBJ2-7	.	TGCGCCAGCAGCCAAGGGGGTTGGACCGCCTCCTACGAGCAGTACTTC	CASSQGGWTASYEQYF
few	TRBV11-2	TRBJ2-7	.	TGTGCCAGCAGCCGGGAGGACAGCAGACTGTACGAGCAGTACTTC	CASSREDSRLYEQYF
few	TRBV20-1	TRBJ2-5	TRBD2	TGCAGTGCTAGTGCTAGCGGGAGTGGGGAGACCCAGTACTTC	CSASASGSGETQYF
.	TRBV20-1	TRBJ2-5	TRBD2	TGCAGTGTCAGAATCCCGGGAGGGCAAGAGACCCAGTACTTC	CSVRIPGGQETQYF
.	TRBV5-1	TRBJ2-3	.	TGCGCCAGCAGCTTGGCCCCGACCTCCACAGATACGCAGTATTTT	CASSLAPTSTDTQYF
many	TRBV5-4	TRBJ2-1	.	TGTGCCAGCAGCTTGGCCGGGACGGAGCAGTTCTTC	CASSLAGTEQFF
once	TRBV20-1	TRBJ2-1	TRBD2	TGCAGTGCTAGTGGTCCCCCTACTAGCGGAAACAATGAGCAGTTCTTC	CSASGPPTSGNNEQFF
many	TRBV12-3/TRBV12-4	TRBJ2-5	TRBD2	TGTGCCAGCAGTTTAGCGCATCTAGCGGGAGGGCTTAGTCGAGAGACCCAGTACTTC	CASSLAHLAGGLSRETQYF
.	TRBV20-1	TRBJ1-1	TRBD1	TGCAGTGCCCCTAAGGGGGCGGGGTACACTGAAGCTTTCTTT	CSAPKGAGYTEAFF
many	TRBV7-3	TRBJ1-4	.	TGTGCCAGCAGCCCCGGGTCAGGAACTAATGAAAAACTGTTTTTT	CASSPGSGTNEKLFF
few	TRBV28	TRBJ1-1	.	TGTGCCAGCAGTTTAGGGAGGGGTAGAAACACTGAAGCTTTCTTT	CASSLGRGRNTEAFF
.	TRBV20-1	TRBJ2-1	.	TGCAGTGCTCCCCTCAGCTATGAGCAGTTCTTC	CSAPLSYEQFF
.	TRBV7-9	TRBJ2-7	.	TGTGCCAGCAGCTTCCCGACAGAATCCTACGAGCAGTACTTC	CASSFPTESYEQYF
.	TRBV20-1	TRBJ2-7	TRBD1	TGCAGTGCTAGGCGGACAGGCACCAGCTACGAGCAGTACTTC	CSARRTGTSYEQYF
few	TRBV19	TRBJ2-1	.	TGTGCCAGTAGTATGAGACGGGGATTGGATGAGCAGTTCTTC	CASSMRRGLDEQFF
few	TRBV7-2	TRBJ1-5	.	TGTGCCAGCAGCCTAAGGGGGGGGGCCAATCAGCCCCAGCATTTT	CASSLRGGANQPQHF
many	TRBV7-3	TRBJ2-7	.	TGTGCCAGCAGCCCACCGGGACGGAGCTCCTACGAGCAGTACTTC	CASSPPGRSSYEQYF
many	TRBV7-6	TRBJ2-3	.	TGCGCCAGCAGCTTGGGGCAGGGGGGAGATACGCAGTATTTT	CASSLGQGGDTQYF
many	TRBV6-1	TRBJ1-1	.	TGTGCCAGCAGTGAAAGGGGGAGGAGGGCTTTCTTT	CASSERGRRAFF
many	TRBV19	TRBJ2-2	.	TGTGCCAGTCAGTCAGGGACTAACACCGGGGAGCTGTTTTTT	CASQSGTNTGELFF
.	TRBV18	TRBJ1-2	.	TGTGCCAGCTCACCAGGGCATCAGGCGTCTGGCTACACCTTC	CASSPGHQASGYTF
few	TRBV15	TRBJ2-7	TRBD2	TGTGCCACCAGCAGAGATCGGGACTACTCCACTCGCGAGCAGTACTTC	CATSRDRDYSTREQYF
many	TRBV7-9	TRBJ2-7	.	TGTGCCAGCAGCTTAGGGACAGCCTACGAGCAGTACTTC	CASSLGTAYEQYF
.	TRBV19	TRBJ2-1	.	TGTGCCACCGGGGGCGGCTACAATGAGCAGTTCTTC	CATGGGYNEQFF
.	TRBV9	TRBJ1-5	.	TGTGCCAGCAGCGTAGCCGGGGAAGATCAGCCCCAGCATTTT	CASSVAGEDQPQHF
few	TRBV18	TRBJ2-5	.	TGTGCCAGCTCACCAAGGACCGGTCAACAAGAGACCCAGTACTTC	CASSPRTGQQETQYF
.	TRBV28	TRBJ2-1	.	TGTGCCAGCAGCCCCCATGGCGGCGCAGCCTACAATGAGCAGTTCTTC	CASSPHGGAAYNEQFF
.	TRBV6-2/TRBV6-3	TRBJ2-3	TRBD1	TGTGCCAGCAGTCCACAGGGGAAGATAGATACGCAGTATTTT	CASSPQGKIDTQYF
.	TRBV6-6	TRBJ1-1	.	TGTGCCAGCAGTTACTCGAGGTCCGACACTGAAGCTTTCTTT	CASSYSRSDTEAFF
.	TRBV19	TRBJ1-4	.	TGTGCCAGTAGTACCCGTGCAACTAATGAAAAACTGTTTTTT	CASSTRATNEKLFF
few	TRBV4-1	TRBJ1-2	.	TGCGCCAGCCGAAGTGGCCCCTTGAAGACCTTC	CASRSGPLKTF
.	TRBV5-1	TRBJ1-2	.	TGCGCCAGCAGCTTGGGGGGGAGCAGCTTGAACTACACCTTC	CASSLGGSSLNYTF
many	TRBV19	TRBJ2-7	.	TGTGCCAGTAGTAATCCGACAGGGAGGTGGTACGAGCAGTACTTC	CASSNPTGRWYEQYF
once	TRBV6-5	TRBJ2-2	.	TGTGCCAGCAGTTACTTTGACACCGGGGAGCTGTTTTTT	CASSYFDTGELFF